The rows below give T cell receptor beta chains drawn from one sample of a study of radiotherapy plus CTLA-4 blockade in lung cancer. Clones were sequenced by immunoSEQ multiplex PCR, and TCRdb holds only the in-frame ones, with some missing. This sample has roughly 92,000 clones, with approximately 84% found just once. Material: peripheral blood, obtained from a patient treated with radiotherapy plus ipilimumab. The source of these receptors is a human donor with non-small cell lung cancer who had a partial response to radiotherapy plus ipilimumab. Each CDR3 is given with its conserved first and last residue. The D gene is left open where the match is weak. The size of a clone is reported for some rows only, either as once, few or many, or as a class for expanded clones.

TRBV28	TRBJ2-2	TRBD2	NA	TGTGCCAGCAGTTGGGCCCGTACTAGCGGGATGCGGGGGGAGCTGTTTTTT	CASSWARTSGMRGELFF
TRBV19	TRBJ2-4	TRBD2	NA	TGTGCCAGTAGTCCGGGACTAGTACAGTACTTC	CASSPGLVQYF
TRBV4-1	TRBJ1-2	NA	NA	TGCGCCAGCACCTCCCTAGAAATGCCCGGCTACACCTTC	CASTSLEMPGYTF
TRBV6-5	TRBJ2-7	TRBD2	NA	TGTGCCAGCAGTTACTCTTCGGGACTAGCTATTTACGAGCAGTACTTC	CASSYSSGLAIYEQYF
TRBV6-4	TRBJ2-2	TRBD1	NA	TGTGCCAGCAGACAGGGGGCTTACGGGGAGCTGTTTTTT	CASRQGAYGELFF
TRBV30	TRBJ1-6	NA	NA	TGTGCCTGGAGTTTCGGGACACCCAGCTCCTATAATTCACCCCTCCACTTT	CAWSFGTPSSYNSPLHF
TRBV19	TRBJ2-1	TRBD1	NA	TGTGCCAGTAGTCCAGCCTGGACAGGGAAGGAATACAATGAGCAGTTCTTC	CASSPAWTGKEYNEQFF
TRBV18	TRBJ2-7	NA	NA	TGTGCCAGCTCACCGACCGCAGGGTTTGAGCAGTACTTC	CASSPTAGFEQYF
TRBV7-9	TRBJ1-1	NA	few	TGTGCCAGCAGCTCCCGGGGAGGGATGAACACTGAAGCTTTCTTT	CASSSRGGMNTEAFF
TRBV6-1	TRBJ2-1	TRBD1	NA	TGTGCCAGCAGTGTCGGACAGGTTGCAATGTTCTTC	CASSVGQVAMFF
TRBV5-1	TRBJ1-6	NA	NA	TGCGCCAGCAGCTTGGCAGACATTTATAATTCACCCCTCCACTTT	CASSLADIYNSPLHF
TRBV5-4	TRBJ2-4	TRBD2	NA	TGTGCCAGCAGCGGCGGGGAGGGAAGCATTCAGTACTTC	CASSGGEGSIQYF
TRBV11-2	TRBJ2-1	TRBD2	NA	TGTGCCACCACCCGCGGACTAGTCAATGAGCAGTTCTTC	CATTRGLVNEQFF
TRBV5-1	TRBJ2-3	TRBD2	NA	TGCGCCAGCAGATCAGGGACTAGCGGACGCACAGATACGCAGTATTTT	CASRSGTSGRTDTQYF
TRBV6-6	TRBJ2-2	TRBD2	NA	TGTGCCAGCAGAAGCGGGAGGGGGTTCAACACCGGGGAGCTGTTTTTT	CASRSGRGFNTGELFF
TRBV28	TRBJ1-1	TRBD1	once	TGTGCCAGCAGTCTCGGACAGGGGACTGAAGCTTTCTTT	CASSLGQGTEAFF
TRBV19	TRBJ2-2	TRBD2	NA	TGTGCCACCAAGGGGGGGACTAGAGGGACCGGGGAGCTGTTTTTT	CATKGGTRGTGELFF
TRBV20-1	TRBJ1-2	NA	NA	TGCAGTGCTCCTAGTCACGAAGGCTACACCTTC	CSAPSHEGYTF
TRBV19	TRBJ2-7	NA	NA	TGTGCCAGTAGTACTTCAGACAACTCCTACGAGCAGTACTTC	CASSTSDNSYEQYF
TRBV18	TRBJ1-4	NA	NA	TGTGCCAGCTCACCTACAGGGTTGAATGAAAAACTGTTTTTT	CASSPTGLNEKLFF
TRBV14	TRBJ1-2	NA	NA	TGTGCCAGCAGCCATCAGACAGCAACTAACTATGGCTACACCTTC	CASSHQTATNYGYTF
TRBV7-2	TRBJ1-4	TRBD1	NA	TGTGCCAGCAGCCAAGGACAGGGGTTCTCGAAACTGTTTTTT	CASSQGQGFSKLFF
TRBV18	TRBJ2-7	NA	NA	TGTGCCAGCTCACCCCGGAAGGAGACCTACGAGCAGTACTTC	CASSPRKETYEQYF
TRBV5-1	TRBJ2-1	NA	once	TGCGCCAGCAGCTTGGGACTCAATGAGCAGTTCTTC	CASSLGLNEQFF
TRBV4-3	TRBJ2-1	NA	NA	TGCGCCAGCAGCCAAGAGTTCGGCGGTTCCTCCTACAATGAGCAGTTCTTC	CASSQEFGGSSYNEQFF
TRBV6-6	TRBJ1-1	TRBD1	NA	TGTGCCAGCAGTCACGGGACAGGGGACTACACTGAAGCTTTCTTT	CASSHGTGDYTEAFF
TRBV10-3	TRBJ1-5	NA	NA	TGTGCCATCAGTGAGTCGGTTCAGTTCCATCAGCCCCAGCATTTT	CAISESVQFHQPQHF
TRBV4-2	TRBJ2-3	NA	NA	TGTGCCAGCGCCACGCGGGGTCCCACAGATACGCAGTATTTT	CASATRGPTDTQYF
TRBV12-5	TRBJ2-2	NA	NA	TGTGCTAGTGGCAACGGACTCGGGTGGGCCGGGGAGCTGTTTTTT	CASGNGLGWAGELFF
TRBV2	TRBJ2-3	TRBD1	once	TGTGCCAGCAGCCTTGTGGACAGGGAGGCAGATACGCAGTATTTT	CASSLVDREADTQYF
TRBV2	TRBJ1-2	NA	NA	TGTGCCAGCATAATCCGTACGGGCTATGGCTACACCTTC	CASIIRTGYGYTF
TRBV2	TRBJ2-1	TRBD2	once	TGTGCCAGCACCCTACGGACTAGCGGCATCAATGAGCAGTTCTTC	CASTLRTSGINEQFF
TRBV19	TRBJ2-7	TRBD2	NA	TGTGCCAGTAGTTACGGGACTAGCGGGATTAGCTCCTACGAGCAGTACTTC	CASSYGTSGISSYEQYF
TRBV29-1	TRBJ2-2	TRBD1	NA	TGCAGCGTTAAGGCAGGGGGCGAGGGCGGGGAGCTGTTTTTT	CSVKAGGEGGELFF
TRBV19	TRBJ1-1	NA	NA	TGTGCCAGTAGTCCAACTTGGTACACTGAAGCTTTCTTT	CASSPTWYTEAFF
TRBV7-3	TRBJ2-5	TRBD2	NA	TGTGCCAGCAGCTATGGGGGAGGGCCGTTGAAGACCCAGTACTTC	CASSYGGGPLKTQYF
TRBV5-1	TRBJ2-1	TRBD2	NA	TGCGCCAGCAGCTTGGTGGTAGCGGGAGTAGGAGAGCAGTTCTTC	CASSLVVAGVGEQFF
TRBV5-5	TRBJ2-6	TRBD1	NA	TGTGCCAGCAGCCCCCGGGACAGGGTAGCTGGGGCCAACGTCCTGACTTTC	CASSPRDRVAGANVLTF
TRBV6-1	TRBJ1-2	TRBD1	NA	TGTGCCATATCTACAGGGGGCCTCCCTAACTATGGCTACACCTTC	CAISTGGLPNYGYTF
TRBV7-7	TRBJ2-3	NA	NA	TGTGCTAGCGGCGGGATGCCCACAGATACGCAGTATTTT	CASGGMPTDTQYF
TRBV27	TRBJ1-6	NA	NA	TGTGCCAGCAGATCTGCCTCCAGCAGCCGCGGCTTGGCAGCGAGCTCCTATAATTCACCCCTCCACTTT	CASRSASSSRGLAASSYNSPLHF
TRBV5-1	TRBJ2-2	TRBD2	NA	TGCGCCAGCAGCTTGGGGACTGGCGGGGGAACCGGGGAGCTGTTTTTT	CASSLGTGGGTGELFF
TRBV5-5	TRBJ1-5	NA	NA	TGTGCCAGCAGCCCCGCCGGGAGCAGCAATCAGCCCCAGCATTTT	CASSPAGSSNQPQHF
TRBV18	TRBJ1-1	TRBD1	NA	TGTGCCAGCTCACCCCAACAGGGACAGGGGGGAGTGGAAGCTTTCTTT	CASSPQQGQGGVEAFF
TRBV10-3	TRBJ2-7	NA	NA	TGTGCCATCAGTGAGTCGACAGCTAGCTCCTACGAGCAGTACTTC	CAISESTASSYEQYF
TRBV6-5	TRBJ1-4	NA	NA	TGTGCCAGCAGTGAAAATAGGGGCCGTGAAAAACTGTTTTTT	CASSENRGREKLFF
TRBV14	TRBJ2-1	NA	NA	TGTGCCAGCAGCCAAGATGAGCGATCCTACAATGAGCAGTTCTTC	CASSQDERSYNEQFF
TRBV5-6	TRBJ1-2	NA	NA	TGTGCCAGCAGCTTTATAGGGGACTATGGCTACACCTTC	CASSFIGDYGYTF
TRBV4-2	TRBJ1-2	TRBD1	NA	TGTGCCAGCAGCCACCCGGACAGGGTTGAGAACTATGGCTACACCTTC	CASSHPDRVENYGYTF
TRBV7-7	TRBJ1-3	NA	NA	TGTGCTAGCAGCTTGACATACGAAGGAAACACCATATATTTT	CASSLTYEGNTIYF
TRBV27	TRBJ2-2	TRBD1	NA	TGTGCCAGCAGTTTATGGGACAGGCCCGCCGGGGAGCTGTTTTTT	CASSLWDRPAGELFF
TRBV23-1	TRBJ2-3	NA	NA	TGCGCCAGCAGTCTATCCCTAGGTACAGGGATCACAGATACGCAGTATTTT	CASSLSLGTGITDTQYF
TRBV5-1	TRBJ1-2	NA	NA	TGCGCCAGCAGCCTGTCTTACAGGGATGGCTACACCTTC	CASSLSYRDGYTF
TRBV2	TRBJ2-7	NA	NA	TGTGCCAGCAGTGCGGGGGAGCAGTACTTC	CASSAGEQYF
TRBV7-2	TRBJ1-4	TRBD1	NA	TGTGCCAGCAGCTCCCCCGGGACAGGGAATGAAAAACTGTTTTTT	CASSSPGTGNEKLFF
TRBV5-1	TRBJ2-5	NA	NA	TGCGCCAGCAGCTTGTCGGTCCCCCAACAAGAGACCCAGTACTTC	CASSLSVPQQETQYF
TRBV7-2	TRBJ2-2	NA	NA	TGTGCCAGCAGCTCAGGGGTCAGGGAGCTGTTTTTT	CASSSGVRELFF